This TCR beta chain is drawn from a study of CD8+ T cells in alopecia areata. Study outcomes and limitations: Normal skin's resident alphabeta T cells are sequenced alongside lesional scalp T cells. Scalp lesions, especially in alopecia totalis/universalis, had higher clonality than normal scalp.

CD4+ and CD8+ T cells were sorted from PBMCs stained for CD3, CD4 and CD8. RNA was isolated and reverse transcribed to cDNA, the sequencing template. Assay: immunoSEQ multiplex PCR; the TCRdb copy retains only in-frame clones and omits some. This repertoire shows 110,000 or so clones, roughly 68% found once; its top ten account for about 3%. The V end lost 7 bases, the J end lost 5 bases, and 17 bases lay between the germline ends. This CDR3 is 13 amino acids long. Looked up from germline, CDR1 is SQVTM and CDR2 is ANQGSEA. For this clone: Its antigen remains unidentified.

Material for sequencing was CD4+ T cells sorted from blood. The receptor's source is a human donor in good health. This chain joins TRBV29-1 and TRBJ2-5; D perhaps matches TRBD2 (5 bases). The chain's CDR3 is CSATFLGGETQYF. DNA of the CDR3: TGCAGCGCGACGTTCCTAGGCGGGGAGACCCAGTACTTC.